This is a list of T cell receptor beta chains from one sample in a study of blood T cell repertoires in COVID-19. TCRdb's copy holds only in-frame clones and misses some; the assay was immunoSEQ multiplex PCR. Of under 150,000 clones in the sample, approximately 82% are singletons; the top ten hold 7.5%. The sequenced material came from peripheral blood. These receptors all come from a man between 65 and 79 years old with active or convalescent COVID-19. Both conserved end residues are part of each CDR3. The D gene is left open where the match is weak. Only part of the rows carry a size: once, few, many, or a class if the clone is expanded.

TRBJ1-4 | 17 | TRBD1 | NA | TRBV3-1/TRBV3-2 | CASSQTGGSRTNEKLFF | TGTGCCAGCAGCCAGACAGGGGGATCTCGGACTAATGAAAAACTGTTTTTT
TRBJ1-2 | 12 | NA | NA | TRBV13 | CASSLRGYGYTF | TGTGCCAGCAGCTTACGGGGATATGGCTACACCTTC
TRBJ2-1 | 14 | TRBD2 | few | TRBV27 | CASSFQRESIEQFF | TGTGCCAGCAGTTTCCAGCGGGAGAGTATTGAGCAGTTCTTC
TRBJ1-2 | 13 | NA | NA | TRBV12-3/TRBV12-4 | CASSFGRQDGYTF | TGTGCCAGCAGTTTCGGTCGACAGGACGGCTACACCTTC
TRBJ1-1 | 15 | TRBD1 | NA | TRBV19 | CASSIVGTENTEAFF | TGTGCCAGTAGTATAGTTGGGACAGAGAACACTGAAGCTTTCTTT
TRBJ1-1 | 12 | TRBD1 | NA | TRBV2 | CASSETGGKAFF | TGTGCCAGCAGTGAGACAGGGGGAAAAGCTTTCTTT
TRBJ2-3 | 14 | NA | NA | TRBV24-1 | CATSGQGQTDTQYF | TGTGCCACCAGCGGACAAGGACAGACAGATACGCAGTATTTT
TRBJ1-5 | 14 | TRBD1 | NA | TRBV19 | CASSGTGGNQPQHF | TGTGCCAGCAGTGGGACAGGGGGGAATCAGCCCCAGCATTTT
TRBJ2-2 | 14 | NA | few | TRBV7-8 | CASSPKERTGELFF | TGTGCCAGCAGCCCAAAGGAGAGGACCGGGGAGCTGTTTTTT
TRBJ2-3 | 17 | TRBD2 | once | TRBV7-2 | CASSLVMRAGATDTQYF | TGTGCCAGCAGCTTAGTTATGCGAGCGGGGGCCACAGATACGCAGTATTTT
TRBJ2-7 | 13 | NA | NA | TRBV27 | CASSRRGTYEQYF | TGTGCCAGCAGTCGAAGGGGAACCTACGAGCAGTACTTC